This TCR beta chain stems from a study of shared clonotypes between healthy human individuals. Overall study: Donor ages ranged 18 to 49 years: a couple of women, a few men. Study results and limitations: Having only a few donors restricted how much genetic and exposure-history diversity was captured.

For this clone: Its antigen is not identified.

Running of the assay took place at deep level. Only in-frame clones appear in the TCRdb table, and some are missing; sequencing was by immunoSEQ multiplex PCR. The data hold 2 million to 2.5 million clones, with around 95% observed a single time. The germline V gene encodes CDR1 MNHNS and CDR2 SASEGT. This CDR3 contains 15 residues. V lost 6 bases, J lost 7 bases, and 13 bases stayed unmatched. This receptor was obtained from a man between 18 and 29 years old in good health. Sequences were obtained from naive CD4+ T cells sorted from blood. Documented subset: CD45RA+ positively selected. V gene TRBV6-1 combines with J gene TRBJ1-2, with 8 positions matching TRBD1. The CDR3 DNA sequence: TGTGCCAGCAGCGACCTTCAGGGGGCGCAGAGTGGCTACACCTTC. Translated: CASSDLQGAQSGYTF.